One sample yielded the 2 T cell receptor beta chains listed below, sequenced in a study of neurological immune-mediated disorders. From the 5' RACE reads, TCRdb called clonotypes with MiXCR, one entry per CDR3 protein. The table lists 30,000 to 40,000 distinct CDR3 sequences, roughly 7.3% of them singletons, with about 4% in the top ten. The specimen sequenced was PBMCs. The source is a middle-aged woman in good health.

Many counts were recorded for this clonotype. The V and J genes are TRBV12-3 or TRBV12-4 and TRBJ1-1, with 7 bases identical to TRBD1. This CDR3 comprises 14 residues. The V and J ends lost 6 bases and 3 bases, in that order; junction bases with no gene match: 7. The CDR3 DNA sequence: TGTGCCAGCAGATCGACAGGGTGGGACACTGAAGCTTTCTTT. It codes for CASRSTGWDTEAFF.

This clonotype was recorded at least ten times. The chain employs TRBV6-2 or TRBV6-3 and TRBJ1-5, with 8 bases fitting TRBD1. V dropped 6 bases and J dropped 6; count of bases not matched to a gene: 7. Germline V gives CDR1 MNHEY, CDR2 SVGEGT. The CDR3 runs 14 residues. CDR3 amino acids: CASSLDRGPQPQHF. DNA for the CDR3: TGTGCCAGCAGCCTTGACAGGGGCCCTCAGCCCCAGCATTTT.